This T cell receptor beta chain was captured by sequencing in a study of blood T cell repertoires in COVID-19. This CDR3 has 18 amino acids. V lost 0 bases and J 0 bases, leaving 12 bases between the germline ends. CDR1 and CDR2 (germline): LNHNV, YYDKDF (reference sequence). TCRdb's table, derived via immunoSEQ multiplex PCR, lists solely in-frame clones and lacks some. The sample has approximately 380,000 clones; roughly 92% are singletons. Cohorts were based on clinical histories the participants reported. Exposed volunteers were people who met a COVID-19 case within 2 weeks before study entry. The chain carries TRBV15 and TRBJ1-6; no clear D. This clonotype was sampled from a woman in her thirties or forties who had been exposed to COVID-19. What was sequenced was PBMCs or T cells enriched from blood (not recorded which). In DNA, the CDR3 is TGTGCCACCAGCAGAGATCCCACGGTTAGCTCCTATAATTCACCCCTCCACTTT. This gives the protein CATSRDPTVSSYNSPLHF.